A selection of T cell receptor beta chains follows, all from one sample in a study of blood T cell repertoires in COVID-19. Libraries were prepared by immunoSEQ multiplex PCR; TCRdb keeps only in-frame clonotypes and omits some of them. The table has about 200,000 clones, around 89% seen once. The sample was peripheral blood. Every receptor here comes from a woman aged 40 to 50 with acute or convalescent COVID-19. Both conserved end residues are part of each CDR3. The D gene is left open where the match is weak. Clone size is not always given. Where it is, it says once, few, many or a class for expanded clones.

size	J	D	length	V	DNA	CDR3
-	TRBJ2-3	TRBD2	14	TRBV5-5	TGTGCCAGCAGGGTGGGAGGGTTCAAAGATACGCAGTATTTT	CASRVGGFKDTQYF
-	TRBJ1-1	TRBD1	13	TRBV27	TGTGCCAGCAGTATCGACAGGGAAACTGAAGCTTTCTTT	CASSIDRETEAFF
-	TRBJ2-1	-	15	TRBV10-3	TGTGCCATCAGTGAGGAGGCAGGGCGCTACAATGAGCAGTTCTTC	CAISEEAGRYNEQFF
few	TRBJ1-1	-	14	TRBV29-1	TGCAGCGTTCGAGCCGGGCAGGGTGGGACTGAAGCTTTCTTT	CSVRAGQGGTEAFF
-	TRBJ1-6	TRBD1	15	TRBV7-6	TGTGCCAGCAGCTCGCACTCGAGACAGGGGGCACCCCTCCACTTT	CASSSHSRQGAPLHF
-	TRBJ1-4	TRBD1	15	TRBV5-1	TGCGCCAGCAGCAGAGAACCGGGACAGAGTGAAAAACTGTTTTTT	CASSREPGQSEKLFF
-	TRBJ1-1	-	14	TRBV5-1	TGCGCCAGCAGTATAGGCAGGGAGGACACTGAAGCTTTCTTT	CASSIGREDTEAFF
-	TRBJ2-2	TRBD2	16	TRBV10-1	TGCGCCAGCAGTGAGTCTAGCGGGGGGTACACCGGGGAGCTGTTTTTT	CASSESSGGYTGELFF
-	TRBJ2-4	-	14	TRBV2	TGTGCCAGCAGTGAAAGAGGAACCAAAAACATTCAGTACTTC	CASSERGTKNIQYF
-	TRBJ1-2	-	13	TRBV14	TGTGCCAGCAGCCTCGGGATAAACTATGGCTACACCTTC	CASSLGINYGYTF
-	TRBJ2-5	TRBD1	13	TRBV5-1	TGCGCCAGCAGCCCGGACAGGTCTACGACCCAGTACTTC	CASSPDRSTTQYF
-	TRBJ2-5	-	14	TRBV7-3	TGTGCCAGCAGCTTAACAGGGGATCAAGAGACCCAGTACTTC	CASSLTGDQETQYF
-	TRBJ1-5	-	14	TRBV30	TGTGCCTGGAGTGTAGACAGTCTCAATCAGCCCCAGCATTTT	CAWSVDSLNQPQHF
-	TRBJ1-2	-	14	TRBV9	TGTGCCAGCAGCGGGGCAGGGCATTCTTATGGCTACACCTTC	CASSGAGHSYGYTF
-	TRBJ2-3	-	15	TRBV19	TGTGCCAGTAGTGTCGCTCGGACCGGGGCAGATACGCAGTATTTT	CASSVARTGADTQYF
once	TRBJ1-2	TRBD1	15	TRBV5-6	TGTGCCAGCAGACCCGGGACAGGGGTAGTCTATGGCTACACCTTC	CASRPGTGVVYGYTF
-	TRBJ1-4	-	17	TRBV12-5	TGTGCTAGTGGTTTGGTACTCGGTAGGGGGGGTAATGAAAAACTGTTTTTT	CASGLVLGRGGNEKLFF
-	TRBJ1-2	-	16	TRBV9	TGTGCCAGCAGCGTAGTGTCCGACATGGTCTGGGATGGCTACACCTTC	CASSVVSDMVWDGYTF
-	TRBJ1-5	-	18	TRBV19	TGTGCCAGTAGGCCCCGGAGCGGTGGGGGGGGCTTCAATCAGCCCCAGCATTTT	CASRPRSGGGGFNQPQHF
-	TRBJ2-1	-	13	TRBV6-6	TGTGCCAGCAGTTCCCGGGCCTACAATGAGCAGTTCTTC	CASSSRAYNEQFF
-	TRBJ1-1	TRBD1	18	TRBV18	TGTGCCAGCTCACCATTCATTGGGACAGGGGGGGGAAACACTGAAGCTTTCTTT	CASSPFIGTGGGNTEAFF
-	TRBJ2-3	TRBD1	15	TRBV5-1	TGCGCCAGCAGCTTGACAGGGGTGTGGGCAGATACGCAGTATTTT	CASSLTGVWADTQYF
-	TRBJ2-5	TRBD1	13	TRBV29-1	TGCAGCGCATCGGGACAGGGCCTGGAGACCCAGTACTTC	CSASGQGLETQYF
few	TRBJ1-5	TRBD1	14	TRBV2	TGTGCCAGCAGGGGGGGACCGACAGGGCAGCCCCAGCATTTT	CASRGGPTGQPQHF
-	TRBJ1-4	-	13	TRBV4-1	TGCGCCAGCAGCCAAACCCTAGGTGAAAAACTGTTTTTT	CASSQTLGEKLFF
-	TRBJ1-1	TRBD1	16	TRBV6-1	TGTGCCAGCAGTGACCGTAACAGGGGGCGAGGCACTGAAGCTTTCTTT	CASSDRNRGRGTEAFF
-	TRBJ1-4	TRBD1	14	TRBV10-2	TGCGCCAGCAGTACAGGGGGCGATGGAGAAAAACTGTTTTTT	CASSTGGDGEKLFF
-	TRBJ1-2	TRBD1	14	TRBV5-1	TGCGCCAGCAGCTTGGAAGGGACAGGGATTGGCTACACCTTC	CASSLEGTGIGYTF